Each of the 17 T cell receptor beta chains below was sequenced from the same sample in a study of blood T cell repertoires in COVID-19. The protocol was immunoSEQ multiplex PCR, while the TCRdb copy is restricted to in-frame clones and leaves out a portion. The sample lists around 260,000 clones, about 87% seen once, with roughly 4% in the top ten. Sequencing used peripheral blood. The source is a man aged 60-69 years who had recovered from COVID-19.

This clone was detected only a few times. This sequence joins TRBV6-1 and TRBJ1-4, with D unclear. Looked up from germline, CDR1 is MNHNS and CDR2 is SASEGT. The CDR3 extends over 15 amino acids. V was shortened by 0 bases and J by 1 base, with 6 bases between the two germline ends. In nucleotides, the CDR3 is TGTGCCAGCAGTGAAGCCGCCGGAACTAATGAAAAACTGTTTTTT. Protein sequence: CASSEAAGTNEKLFF.

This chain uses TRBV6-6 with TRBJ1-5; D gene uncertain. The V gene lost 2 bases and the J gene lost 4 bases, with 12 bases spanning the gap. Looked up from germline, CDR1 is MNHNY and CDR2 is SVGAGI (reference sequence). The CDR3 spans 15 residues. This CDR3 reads CASSYPTRGNQPQHF. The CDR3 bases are TGTGCCAGCAGTTACCCGACACGAGGGAATCAGCCCCAGCATTTT.

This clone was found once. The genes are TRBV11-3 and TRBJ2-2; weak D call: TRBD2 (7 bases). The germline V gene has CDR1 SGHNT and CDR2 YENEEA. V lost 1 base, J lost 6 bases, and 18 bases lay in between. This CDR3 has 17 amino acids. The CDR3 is CASSLGLGGRFAGELFF. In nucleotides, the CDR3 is TGTGCCAGCAGCTTAGGCCTGGGGGGGCGGTTCGCCGGGGAGCTGTTTTTT.

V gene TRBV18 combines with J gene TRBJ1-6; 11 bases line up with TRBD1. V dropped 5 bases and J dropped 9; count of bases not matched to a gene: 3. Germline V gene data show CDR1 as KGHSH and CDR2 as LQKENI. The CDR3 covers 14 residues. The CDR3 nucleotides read TGTGCCAGCTCAGGACAGGGGGCGTTTTCACCCCTCCACTTT. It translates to CASSGQGAFSPLHF.

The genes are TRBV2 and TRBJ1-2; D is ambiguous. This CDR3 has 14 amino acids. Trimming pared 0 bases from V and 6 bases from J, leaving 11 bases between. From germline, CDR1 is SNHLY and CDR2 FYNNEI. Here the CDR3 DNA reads TGTGCCAGCAGTGAAGCTGGGTGGGAGAATGGCTACACCTTC. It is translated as CASSEAGWENGYTF.

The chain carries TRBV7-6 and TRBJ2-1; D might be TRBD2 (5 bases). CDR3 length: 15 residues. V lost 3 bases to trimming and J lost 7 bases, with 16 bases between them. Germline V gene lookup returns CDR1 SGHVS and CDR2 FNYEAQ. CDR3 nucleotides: TGTGCCAGCAGCTTCGGTCAGCCGTCGGGAAATGAGCAGTTCTTC. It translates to CASSFGQPSGNEQFF.

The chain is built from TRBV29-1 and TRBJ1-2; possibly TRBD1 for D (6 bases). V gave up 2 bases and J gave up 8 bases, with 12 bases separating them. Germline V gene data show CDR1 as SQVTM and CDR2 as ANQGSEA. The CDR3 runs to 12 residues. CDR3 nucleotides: TGCAGCGTTGAATCAGGGGCTGGGGGCTACACCTTC. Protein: CSVESGAGGYTF. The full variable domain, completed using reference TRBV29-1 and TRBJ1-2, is SAVISQKPSRDICQRGTSLTIQCQVDSQVTMMFWYRQQPGQSLTLIATANQGSEATYESGFVIDKFPISRPNLTFSTLTVSNMSPEDSSIYLCSVESGAGGYTFGSGTRLTVV.

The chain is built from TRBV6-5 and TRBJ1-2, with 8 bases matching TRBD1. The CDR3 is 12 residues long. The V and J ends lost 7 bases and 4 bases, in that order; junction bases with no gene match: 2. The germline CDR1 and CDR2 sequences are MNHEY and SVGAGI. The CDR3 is CASKTGAYGYTF. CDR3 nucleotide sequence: TGTGCCAGCAAGACAGGGGCCTATGGCTACACCTTC.

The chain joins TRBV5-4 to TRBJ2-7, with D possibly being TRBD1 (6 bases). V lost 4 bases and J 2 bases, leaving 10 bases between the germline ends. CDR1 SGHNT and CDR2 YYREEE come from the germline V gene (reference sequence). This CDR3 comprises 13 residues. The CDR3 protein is CASSPQGTYEQYF. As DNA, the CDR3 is TGTGCCAGCAGCCCACAGGGTACCTACGAGCAGTACTTC.

This CDR3 reads CASSLASGGQYF. The CDR3 DNA sequence: TGTGCCAGCAGCTTGGCGAGCGGGGGCCAGTACTTC. The V call is TRBV5-6, the J call TRBJ2-5, with TRBD2 identical over 8 bases. The V and J ends lost 0 bases and 10 bases, in that order; junction bases with no gene match: 2. This CDR3 comprises 12 residues. Germline CDR1 and CDR2: SGHDT and YYEEEE.

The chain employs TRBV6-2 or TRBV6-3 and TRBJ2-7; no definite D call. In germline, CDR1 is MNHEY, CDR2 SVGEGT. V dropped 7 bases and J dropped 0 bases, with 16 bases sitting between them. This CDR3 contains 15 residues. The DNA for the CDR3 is TGTGCCAGCAACCCCCTGGGCCGCATCTCCTACGAGCAGTACTTC. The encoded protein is CASNPLGRISYEQYF.

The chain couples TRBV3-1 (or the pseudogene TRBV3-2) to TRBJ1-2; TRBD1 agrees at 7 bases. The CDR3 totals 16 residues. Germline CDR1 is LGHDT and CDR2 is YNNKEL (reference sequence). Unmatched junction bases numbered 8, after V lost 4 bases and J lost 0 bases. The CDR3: CASSLERTGSNYGYTF. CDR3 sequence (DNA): TGTGCCAGCAGCCTCGAGAGGACAGGTTCTAACTATGGCTACACCTTC.

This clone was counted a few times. CDR3 in amino acids: CASSEGLAGARQETQYF. The DNA for the CDR3 is TGTGCCAGCAGTGAGGGACTAGCGGGGGCCCGACAAGAGACCCAGTACTTC. The chain uses TRBV6-2 or TRBV6-3 and TRBJ2-5, with 14 bases aligning to TRBD2. This CDR3 region has 17 residues. The ends lost 5 bases at V and 2 bases at J; junction bases unmatched: 7. The germline gives CDR1 MNHEY, CDR2 SVGEGT.

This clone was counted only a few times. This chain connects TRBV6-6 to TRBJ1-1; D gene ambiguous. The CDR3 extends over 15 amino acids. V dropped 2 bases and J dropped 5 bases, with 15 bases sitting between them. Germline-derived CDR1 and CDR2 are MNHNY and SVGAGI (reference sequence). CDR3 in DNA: TGTGCCAGCAGTTACGCACTCGGGGAGAATACTGAAGCTTTCTTT. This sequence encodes CASSYALGENTEAFF.

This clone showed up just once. The CDR3 reads CASSTTGNTQYF. Here the CDR3 DNA reads TGTGCCAGCAGCACAACGGGTAATACGCAGTATTTT. The chain couples TRBV7-3 to TRBJ2-3; D is ambiguous. Germline-derived CDR1 and CDR2 are SGHTA and FQGTGA. Between the trimmed V and J ends, which lost 5 bases and 7 bases, there was a span of 10 bases. This CDR3 has 12 residues. The whole variable domain, remainder taken from reference TRBV7-3 and TRBJ2-3, is GAGVSQTPSNKVTEKGKYVELRCDPISGHTALYWYRQSLGQGPEFLIYFQGTGAADDSGLPNDRFFAVRPEGSVSTLKIQRTERGDSAVYLCASSTTGNTQYFGPGTRLTVL.

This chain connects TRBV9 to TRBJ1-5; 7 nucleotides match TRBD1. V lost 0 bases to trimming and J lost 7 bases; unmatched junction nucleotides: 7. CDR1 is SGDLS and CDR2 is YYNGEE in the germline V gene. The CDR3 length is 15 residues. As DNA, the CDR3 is TGTGCCAGCAGCGTAGCGGAGGGGGCCGGGCAGCCCCAGCATTTT. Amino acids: CASSVAEGAGQPQHF.

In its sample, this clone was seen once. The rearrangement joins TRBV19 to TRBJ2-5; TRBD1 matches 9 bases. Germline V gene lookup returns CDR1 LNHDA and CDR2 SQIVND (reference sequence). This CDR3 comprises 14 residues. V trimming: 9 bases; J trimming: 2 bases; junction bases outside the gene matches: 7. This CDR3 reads CASSSTGGQETQYF. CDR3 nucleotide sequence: TGTGCCAGCTCGTCGACAGGGGGGCAAGAGACCCAGTACTTC.